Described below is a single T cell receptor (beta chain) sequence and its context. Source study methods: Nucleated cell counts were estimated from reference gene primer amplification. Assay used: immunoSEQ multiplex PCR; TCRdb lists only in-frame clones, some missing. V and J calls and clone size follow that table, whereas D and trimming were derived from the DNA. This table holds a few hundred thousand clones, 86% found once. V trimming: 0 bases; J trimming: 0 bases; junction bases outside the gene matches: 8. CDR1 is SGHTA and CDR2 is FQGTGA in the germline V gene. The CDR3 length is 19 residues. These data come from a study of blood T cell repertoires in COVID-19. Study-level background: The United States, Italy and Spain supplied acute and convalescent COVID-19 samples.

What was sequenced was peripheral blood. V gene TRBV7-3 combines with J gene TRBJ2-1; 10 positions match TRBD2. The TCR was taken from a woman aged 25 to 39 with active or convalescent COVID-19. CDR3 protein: CASSLTTSGRLSSYNEQFF. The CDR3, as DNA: TGTGCCAGCAGCTTAACGACTAGCGGGCGATTGAGCTCCTACAATGAGCAGTTCTTC.